What follows are 3 T cell receptor beta chains derived from one specimen sequenced in a study of beta chain features in type 1 diabetes. Reverse transcribing all isolated RNA meant expressed TCRB transcripts were sequenced. Assay: immunoSEQ multiplex PCR; the TCRdb copy retains only in-frame clones and omits some. The repertoire holds hundreds of thousands of clones, with 15% to 18% as singletons. Source material: naive CD4+ T cells from blood. Source of these receptors: a man aged 18 to 35 in good health.

V is TRBV29-1 and J is TRBJ1-4; no clear D gene. CDR1 is SQVTM and CDR2 is ANQGSEA in the germline V gene. V lost 5 bases and J 5 bases, leaving 9 bases between the germline ends. This CDR3 has 12 amino acids. CDR3 sequence reads: CSVTDRNEKLFF. The CDR3 nucleotides read TGCAGCGTTACAGATAGAAATGAAAAACTGTTTTTT.

V gene TRBV28 combines with J gene TRBJ2-7; tentatively, D is TRBD2 (5 bases). Looked up from germline, CDR1 is MDHEN and CDR2 is SYDVKM. V was shortened by 6 bases and J by 2 bases, with 14 bases between the two germline ends. This CDR3 has 14 amino acids. The CDR3 loop reads CASSPHRETYEQYF. CDR3 coding DNA: TGTGCCAGCAGCCCCCATAGGGAGACCTACGAGCAGTACTTC.

This clone was counted a few times. The V gene is TRBV29-1, the J gene TRBJ1-5; maybe TRBD1 (6 bases). Germline V lookup: CDR1 SQVTM, CDR2 ANQGSEA. The V and J ends lost 4 bases and 4 bases respectively, with 11 bases between them. The length of the CDR3 is 13 residues. CDR3 protein: CSVGTERNQPQHF. CDR3 nucleotide sequence: TGCAGCGTTGGGACAGAACGGAATCAGCCCCAGCATTTT.